The T cell receptor beta chain under discussion was sequenced for a study of T cell repertoires in cytomegalovirus infection. The overall study: Recently identified HLA-C-restricted CMV epitopes were among the peptides used.

A single record per CDR3 protein comes from TCRdb applying MiXCR to the reads. There are more than 250,000 distinct CDR3 sequences in the sample; 20% to 25% occur only once, and 10% to 15% lies in the top ten. Per the germline V gene, CDR1 is MNHEY and CDR2 is SVGEGT. The CDR3 contains 14 residues. With 6 bases clipped from V and 0 bases from J, the junction kept 3 bases outside the gene matches. There are many counts of this clonotype. The antigen is unknown. The chain has TRBV6-2 or TRBV6-3 and TRBJ2-3; 7 bases line up with TRBD1. The sequenced sample was cultured PBMCs, obtained from culture after CMV antigen stimulation. The TCR was taken from a human donor in good health (CMV status not recorded). Some clones in this sample may be carry-over from other donors' samples. CDR3 residues: CASRMTGSTDTQYF. The DNA of the CDR3 is TGTGCCAGCAGGATGACAGGGAGCACAGATACGCAGTATTTT.